The 9 T cell receptor beta chains given below trace back to one sample, sequenced in a study of human T cells and chemical hapten exposure. TCRdb redid the calling of the RACE reads with MiXCR, one entry per CDR3 protein. The repertoire holds more than 65,000 distinct CDR3 sequences, with 10% as singletons. Time point denoted: patch test 1, 2 weeks after DPC sensitization. Treatment here: therapeutic diphenylcyclopropenone sensitization with weekly scalp DPC. The sample in question was whole blood, obtained in connection with sensitization to the hapten diphenylcyclopropenone (DPC). Receptors were obtained from a woman between 45 and 65 years old with alopecia areata. Some clones in this sample may be carry-over from other donors' samples.

This clonotype was counted between two and nine times. This rearrangement joins TRBV20-1 to TRBJ1-5; 9 nucleotides align to TRBD1. Per germline, CDR1 DFQATT and CDR2 SNEGSKA (reference sequence). Trimming took 5 bases from V and 4 from J; bases not matched to a gene: 6. The CDR3 extends over 14 amino acids. This CDR3 is CSAGDRVPNQPQHF. CDR3 sequence (DNA): TGCAGTGCTGGGGACAGGGTACCGAATCAGCCCCAGCATTTT.

This clonotype was recorded a few times. The rearrangement links TRBV20-1 to TRBJ1-5, with unresolved D. The V end lost 2 bases, the J end lost 2 bases, and 10 bases lay between the germline ends. The V gene's germline CDR1 is DFQATT and CDR2 SNEGSKA (reference sequence). This CDR3 is built from 14 residues. CDR3 nucleotides: TGCAGTGCTAGAACCTTCGATGGCAATCAGCCCCAGCATTTT. Encoded protein: CSARTFDGNQPQHF.

The sample holds many counts of this clonotype. V usage is TRBV18 and J usage is TRBJ2-1, with 8 bases lining up with TRBD1. V gave up 3 bases and J gave up 4 bases; unmatched junction bases: 8. The CDR3 loop spans 16 amino acids. The germline V gene encodes CDR1 KGHSH and CDR2 LQKENI. DNA of the CDR3: TGTGCCAGCTCACCCCCCCGGGACAGGAAGTACAATGAGCAGTTCTTC. This sequence encodes CASSPPRDRKYNEQFF.

V gene TRBV12-3 or TRBV12-4 combines with J gene TRBJ1-6; D unresolved. V lost 7 bases and J lost 5, with 15 bases in between. The CDR3 is made up of 15 amino acids. CDR3 residues: CASTPGPSHNSPLHF. The CDR3 DNA reads TGTGCCAGCACTCCTGGCCCCTCACATAATTCACCCCTCCACTTT.

This clonotype was seen at least ten times. The J gene is TRBJ2-7, the V gene TRBV2; no clear D. The germline V gene encodes CDR1 SNHLY and CDR2 FYNNEI. V was clipped by 1 base and J by 3 bases, with 1 base between them. The length of the CDR3 is 11 residues. The DNA of the CDR3 is TGTGCCAGCAGTGAAGTCTACGAGCAGTACTTC. This gives the protein CASSEVYEQYF.

This clonotype was counted a few times. The rearrangement uses TRBV12-3 or TRBV12-4 and TRBJ1-4, with D unclear. Trimming cost V 6 bases and J 8 bases, with 13 bases left between them. CDR3 length equals 13 residues. This chain's CDR3 is CASRVTGPEKLFF. The CDR3 DNA reads TGTGCCAGCAGGGTGACTGGACCAGAAAAACTGTTTTTT.

The rearrangement joins TRBV7-6 to TRBJ2-2, with a possible D match to TRBD1 (6 bases). This CDR3 spans 17 amino acids. Per germline, CDR1 SGHVS and CDR2 FNYEAQ. Trimming took 7 bases from V and 0 from J, leaving 18 bases between them. DNA for the CDR3: TGTGCCAGCACCAACCGACAGGACCGCGCGAACACCGGGGAGCTGTTTTTT. This translates into CASTNRQDRANTGELFF.

This clonotype has more than one count but fewer than ten. In nucleotides, the CDR3 is TGTGCCAGCAGTGGCGGGAGGGCCCCAGATACGCAGTATTTT. Its protein is CASSGGRAPDTQYF. J is TRBJ2-3 and V is TRBV6-6; 9 nucleotides agree with TRBD2. The CDR3 extends over 14 amino acids. The V and J ends lost 5 bases and 4 bases, in that order; junction bases with no gene match: 4. The germline V gene encodes CDR1 MNHNY and CDR2 SVGAGI (reference sequence).

There are a few counts of this clonotype. The rearrangement uses TRBV29-1 and TRBJ2-1; 7 nucleotides agree with TRBD2. The CDR3 spans 13 residues. With 3 bases clipped from V and 4 bases from J, the junction kept 3 bases outside the gene matches. The germline V gene encodes CDR1 SQVTM and CDR2 ANQGSEA. The CDR3 DNA reads as TGCAGCGTTGAGACTAGCCGATACAATGAGCAGTTCTTC. This sequence encodes CSVETSRYNEQFF.